This TCR beta chain was recorded in a study of blood T cell repertoires in COVID-19 (dated by TCRdb to 2020 to 2022). Turning to the overall study: Samples covering the acute and convalescent phases of COVID-19 were provided by collaborators in the United States, Italy and Spain. The prospective study material was composed of cDNA or gDNA derived from T cells, B-cell-depleted T cells, or PBMCs. Subjects who had been exposed to COVID-19, were actively infected with it, or had recovered from it provided the deeply sampled blood TCRbeta repertoires that made up the dataset. The repertoires were released in a freely available public database intended as a resource for research on the immune response to SARS-CoV-2. Samples were obtained from the ongoing ImmuneRACE study (first 160 participants) and from about 1,300 subjects provided by 6 global collaborators. The sample metadata nearly always contained a de-identified subject ID, COVID-19 status, age in years and sex. Where available, HLA class I and class II types were taken from metadata supplied by the sample provider and were not determined by assay-based typing.

Each collaborating institution followed its own protocols to collect whole blood in K2EDTA tubes. For TCRbeta analysis, collaborator samples were shipped as frozen whole blood, as isolated PBMCs, or as DNA extracted from either sample type. The immunoSEQ Assay, a bias-controlled multiplex PCR, was used to amplify TCRbeta CDR3 regions from genomic DNA. The authors' pipeline ran thus. The number of nucleated cells in each sample was estimated from the amplification of reference gene primers within the assay. Sequence reads were collapsed and filtered to measure the absolute abundance of every unique TCRbeta CDR3 rearrangement. For each sample, productive Simpson clonality was calculated by taking the square root of Simpson's diversity index across productive rearrangements. Entries here come from immuneACCESS through TCRdb and include only in-frame sequences with V and J called. Some clones fail to appear in such tables; in the studies checked, an unresolved V gene covers under half of the shortfall, and the cause of the remainder is unknown. The V and J calls and clone size come from that table; D and trimming were worked out from the DNA. The sample data list some 270,000 clones, and 86% of these were observed just once. The top ten clones comprise approximately 9% of the sample.

Concerning this clone itself: What this receptor recognizes is not known. Qualities for individual bases were not recorded, and no much larger clone is one base off.

Here is what the overall study found, with its caveats: How much clinical and demographic metadata was included differed by source and by participant, and the metadata was provided uncurated.

V and J are trimmed by 2 bases and 11 bases, and the gene matches miss 4 bases of the junction. The CDR3 holds 12 amino acids from the cysteine to the phenylalanine. Just CDR3 DNA is preserved here, 36 bases in frame from base 1. The sequence joins TRBV12-3 or TRBV12-4 to TRBJ1-1; TRBD1 matches 8 bases in the middle. Sequencing was performed on peripheral blood. The sequence was obtained from a man aged 35 to 55 with active or convalescent COVID-19. The nucleotide sequence reads as follows: TGTGCCAGCAGTTTACAGGGGGCCGGCGCTTTCTTT. This gives the protein CASSLQGAGAFF.